These 26 T cell receptor beta chains were all obtained from the same sample, sequenced in a study of blood T cell repertoires in COVID-19. Generated by immunoSEQ multiplex PCR, the TCRdb table keeps only in-frame clones and is missing some. The data show roughly 60,000 clones, with about 80% seen just once and 9.6% held by the top ten. The sequencing input was peripheral blood. These TCRs come from an elderly man with COVID-19, enrolled during active disease.

The J gene is TRBJ2-4, the V gene TRBV5-1, with D hard to call. The germline V gene has CDR1 SGHRS and CDR2 YFSETQ. This CDR3 comprises 17 residues. V lost 2 bases and J 0 bases, leaving 15 bases between the germline ends. The CDR3 DNA follows: TGCGCCAGCAGCTTTCGTTGGGCAGGTGCAGCCAAAAACATTCAGTACTTC. Protein: CASSFRWAGAAKNIQYF.

This clone has only one observation. This chain joins TRBV2 and TRBJ2-3, with 10 bases aligning to TRBD2. Germline V gene data show CDR1 as SNHLY and CDR2 as FYNNEI. V lost 5 bases and J lost 4; bases outside the gene matches: 9. The CDR3 runs 16 residues. CDR3 region: CASSSSGSGLADTQYF. In DNA, the CDR3 is TGTGCCAGCAGTTCTAGCGGGAGTGGTCTCGCAGATACGCAGTATTTT.

The rearrangement uses TRBV5-8 and TRBJ2-7; 9 bases map to TRBD1. CDR1 is SGHTS and CDR2 is YDEGEE in the germline V gene. The CDR3 length is 16 residues. Germline trimming cut 1 base from V and 7 bases from J; bases unmatched to any gene: 12. CDR3 coding DNA: TGTGCCAGCAGCTTGTTAGGCCGGGACAGGGAGGATGAGCAGTACTTC. As protein: CASSLLGRDREDEQYF.

The rearrangement links TRBV2 to TRBJ2-7; 7 bases match TRBD1. Germline CDR1 and CDR2: SNHLY and FYNNEI. This CDR3 has 13 residues. V was pared by 9 bases and J by 4 bases, with 9 bases of the junction left unmatched. CDR3 protein: CASTWDREYEQYF. The CDR3 nucleotides are TGTGCCAGTACCTGGGACAGAGAATACGAGCAGTACTTC.

V and J are TRBV19 and TRBJ2-7; 7 positions match TRBD2. This CDR3 has 16 amino acids. CDR1 and CDR2 (germline): LNHDA, SQIVND (reference sequence). V was clipped by 2 bases and J by 1 base; unmatched bases: 8. The CDR3 DNA reads as TGTGCCAGTAGTATATCCCTAGCGGAACGTTCCTACGAGCAGTACGTC. It codes for CASSISLAERSYEQYV.

J is TRBJ1-4 and V is TRBV7-9, with TRBD1 matching 7 bases. V shed 0 bases, J shed 8 bases, and the junction held 6 bases outside the gene matches. CDR1 and CDR2 (germline): SEHNR, FQNEAQ (reference sequence). CDR3 size: 15 residues. Here the CDR3 reads CASSLAAGGYEKLFF. CDR3 nucleotide sequence: TGTGCCAGCAGCTTAGCTGCAGGGGGTTACGAAAAACTGTTTTTT.

The chain has TRBV18 and TRBJ1-1; 8 nucleotides match TRBD1. The CDR3 is 13 residues long. Per the germline V gene, CDR1 is KGHSH and CDR2 is LQKENI. With V trimmed by 2 bases and J by 11 bases, 7 bases remained unmatched. CDR3 in DNA: TGTGCCAGCTCACCAACAGGGGGGAGGGCCGCTTTCTTT. Translated: CASSPTGGRAAFF. Filled out from reference TRBV18 and TRBJ1-1, the complete variable domain reads NAGVMQNPRHLVRRRGQEARLRCSPMKGHSHVYWYRQLPEEGLKFMVYLQKENIIDESGMPKERFSAEFPKEGPSILRIQQVVRGDSAAYFCASSPTGGRAAFFGQGTRLTVV.

V is TRBV19 and J is TRBJ1-3, with 8 bases matching TRBD1. The length of the CDR3 is 19 residues. Germline CDR1 and CDR2: LNHDA and SQIVND (reference sequence). V was clipped by 7 bases and J by 0 bases; unmatched bases: 17. The CDR3 bases are TGTGCCAGTACCCAACTTGGACAGGGCGATCCTACCTCTGGAAACACCATATATTTT. Its translation is CASTQLGQGDPTSGNTIYF.

This clone was seen a single time. V and J are TRBV28 and TRBJ1-2, with 7 bases fitting TRBD1. V lost 7 bases, J lost 4 bases, and 6 bases stayed unmatched. Germline assignment: CDR1 MDHEN and CDR2 SYDVKM. The CDR3 length is 13 residues. CDR3 in amino acids: CASTPGQIYGYTF. The DNA of the CDR3 is TGTGCCAGCACCCCGGGACAGATCTATGGCTACACCTTC.

This chain links TRBV5-4 with TRBJ2-1; 8 nucleotides align to TRBD2. Germline V gene data show CDR1 as SGHNT and CDR2 as YYREEE (reference sequence). The CDR3 is made up of 13 amino acids. The trim removed 10 bases at V and 6 bases at J, leaving 9 bases unmatched. The DNA for the CDR3 is TGTGCCTCAACGGGACTAGGCGGCAATGAGCAGTTCTTC. This codes for CASTGLGGNEQFF.

This clone was found a few times. V and J are TRBV18 and TRBJ1-2; D is perhaps TRBD1 (6 bases). The CDR3 loop spans 16 amino acids. Trimming stripped 5 bases from V and 2 bases from J, with 18 bases between. The germline CDR1 and CDR2 sequences are KGHSH and LQKENI. CDR3 nucleotides: TGTGCCAGCTCATTAACGCCTATCCAGGGGAACTATGGCTACACCTTC. It specifies CASSLTPIQGNYGYTF.

The chain employs TRBV7-6 and TRBJ1-1; 11 bases are shared with TRBD1. The V segment lost 4 bases and the J segment 3 bases; nucleotides outside the gene matches: 4. Germline CDR1 SGHVS, CDR2 FNYEAQ. CDR3 size: 15 residues. CDR3 in DNA: TGTGCCAGCAGCTCCAGGACAGGGGGCTACACTGAAGCTTTCTTT. The encoded protein is CASSSRTGGYTEAFF.

The genes are TRBV2 and TRBJ2-3, with 8 positions matching TRBD2. The J segment lost 5 bases and the V segment lost 10 bases, leaving 8 bases of the junction unmatched. This CDR3 spans 13 amino acids. Germline V CDR1 and CDR2: SNHLY, FYNNEI. CDR3: CANGAGAGDTQYF. The DNA for the CDR3 is TGTGCCAACGGAGCGGGAGCCGGAGATACGCAGTATTTT.

V usage is TRBV3-1 (or the pseudogene TRBV3-2) and J usage is TRBJ2-2, with 8 bases aligning to TRBD1. The germline gives CDR1 LGHDT, CDR2 YNNKEL (reference sequence). The V segment lost 7 bases and the J segment 0 bases; nucleotides outside the gene matches: 13. The CDR3 covers 18 residues. CDR3 loop: CASTKLNRGIPNTGELFF. In nucleotides, the CDR3 is TGTGCCAGCACCAAGTTGAACAGGGGGATTCCGAACACCGGGGAGCTGTTTTTT.

The chain employs TRBV11-2 and TRBJ1-5; D unresolved. Germline CDR1 and CDR2: SGHAT and FQNNGV. The CDR3 is made up of 13 amino acids. Between the trimmed V and J ends, which lost 4 bases and 7 bases, there was a span of 11 bases. CDR3 bases: TGTGCCAGCAGCTCCTCGGGAAAACAGCCCCAGCATTTT. Encoded protein: CASSSSGKQPQHF.

This clone appeared once. J is TRBJ1-4 and V is TRBV2, with a weak D call TRBD1 (5 bases). This CDR3 has 14 amino acids. The germline V and J ends were trimmed by 7 bases and 8 bases, with 17 bases remaining between them. Germline V gene data show CDR1 as SNHLY and CDR2 as FYNNEI. The CDR3 bases are TGTGCCAGCATGAATCAGGGCAGGACGGAAAAACTGTTTTTT. Protein sequence: CASMNQGRTEKLFF.

The V gene is TRBV19, the J gene TRBJ2-3, with 11 bases lining up with TRBD2. The CDR3 covers 17 residues. The V segment lost 3 bases and the J segment 3 bases; nucleotides outside the gene matches: 8. Germline V lookup: CDR1 LNHDA, CDR2 SQIVND (reference sequence). CDR3 DNA: TGTGCCAGTAGTATGGCTGGCTTAGCGGGGGGGACAGATACGCAGTATTTT. It codes for CASSMAGLAGGTDTQYF.

The chain employs TRBV4-3 and TRBJ2-1; 7 positions match TRBD2. V was pared by 5 bases and J by 9 bases, with 16 bases of the junction left unmatched. The CDR3 has 16 residues. Germline values: CDR1 LGHNA, CDR2 YSLEER. CDR3 sequence: CASSGEGLTGQGEQFF. In DNA, the CDR3 is TGCGCCAGCAGCGGGGAGGGACTGACCGGCCAGGGTGAGCAGTTCTTC.

In DNA, the CDR3 is TGTGCCAGCAGCCAGTTGGACACGTACTATGGCTACACCTTC. It yields the protein CASSQLDTYYGYTF. The chain links TRBV7-9 to TRBJ1-2; weak D call: TRBD1 (5 bases). V was shortened by 5 bases and J by 3 bases, with 13 bases between the two germline ends. Germline CDR1 SEHNR, CDR2 FQNEAQ (reference sequence). This CDR3 has 14 amino acids.

The chain employs TRBV24-1 and TRBJ2-7; D unresolved. V was clipped by 1 base and J by 3 bases, with 15 bases between them. There are 16 residues in the CDR3. CDR1 KGHDR and CDR2 SFDVKD come from the germline V gene. The CDR3 bases are TGTGCCACCAGTGATTTAATATTCAATGAGTTCTACGAGCAGTACTTC. Translating gives CATSDLIFNEFYEQYF.

The chain joins TRBV7-2 to TRBJ2-7; 12 bases are shared with TRBD2. This CDR3 comprises 14 residues. Trimming cost V 5 bases and J 4 bases; bases outside gene matches: 3. From germline, CDR1 is SGHTA and CDR2 FQGNSA. CDR3 residues: CASSPGTSGYEQYV. The CDR3 DNA reads as TGTGCCAGCAGCCCGGGGACTAGCGGGTACGAGCAGTACGTC.

This clone was recorded once. The gene calls are TRBV5-1 and TRBJ1-6, with D possibly TRBD1 on 6 matching bases. V lost 8 bases and J lost 0, with 15 bases in between. The CDR3 is 16 residues long. Germline-derived CDR1 and CDR2 are SGHRS and YFSETQ. CDR3 loop: CASRTGPSSYNSPLHF. The CDR3 bases are TGCGCCAGTAGAACAGGGCCCAGCTCCTATAATTCACCCCTCCACTTT.

This chain uses TRBV29-1 with TRBJ1-4, with D possibly matching TRBD1 (6 bases). Looked up from germline, CDR1 is SQVTM and CDR2 is ANQGSEA. The CDR3 spans 13 residues. The V gene lost 1 base and the J gene lost 6 bases, with 9 bases spanning the gap. CDR3 in amino acids: CSVEAGGDEKLFF. CDR3 bases: TGCAGCGTTGAAGCGGGGGGCGATGAAAAACTGTTTTTT.

This chain uses TRBV18 with TRBJ1-1; D remains unclear. V shed 4 bases and J shed 2 bases, with 8 bases lying between them. The CDR3 length is 13 residues. Germline loops: CDR1 KGHSH, CDR2 LQKENI. CDR3 in amino acids: CASSLQANTEAFF. As DNA, the CDR3 is TGTGCCAGCTCACTCCAGGCAAACACTGAAGCTTTCTTT.

This clone has a single count. The V gene is TRBV6-5, the J gene TRBJ2-3; 8 bases line up with TRBD2. Germline-derived CDR1 and CDR2 are MNHEY and SVGAGI. After removal of 0 bases from V and 1 base from J, the junction contained 3 bases not matched to a gene. This CDR3 comprises 16 residues. The CDR3 DNA reads TGTGCCAGCAGTTACTCTAGCGGGGCGGGCACAGATACGCAGTATTTT. Its protein product is CASSYSSGAGTDTQYF.

The chain carries TRBV29-1 and TRBJ2-1; 10 bases are a match to TRBD2. Germline CDR1 is SQVTM and CDR2 is ANQGSEA. The CDR3 contains 15 residues. J was trimmed by 5 bases and V by 2 bases; bases with no gene match: 6. CDR3 in DNA: TGCAGCGTTGAATATGCTAGCGGGAGAAACAATGAGCAGTTCTTC. Protein sequence: CSVEYASGRNNEQFF.